This entry describes one T cell receptor (beta chain). Its antigen remains unidentified. Base qualities are missing; no much larger clone stands one base away. Sequencing was performed on an Illumina NovaSeq 6000. Using 5'RACE with constant-segment primers, TCRalpha and TCRbeta cDNA libraries were constructed, with sample barcodes and unique molecular identifiers added in the process. RNA was extracted from every sample with Trizol reagent. Libraries were amplified in two PCR steps, with a second sample barcode and Illumina TruSeq adapters added in the second step. Sequencing of libraries was performed on an Illumina NovaSeq with 2 x 150 bp paired-end reads. In the original analysis: Demultiplexing of reads and collapsing into UMI-guided consensus sequences were performed with migec v1.2.7. Using mixcr v2.1.11, the UMI consensuses were aligned to TRA and TRB V and J templates and assembled into clonotypes. Expanded or contracted clonotypes were those called significant by both edgeR and NoisET, with noise models trained on biological replicates. For edgeR calls, the thresholds were a false discovery rate-adjusted p below 0.01 and a log2 fold-change of 1. As an exploratory analysis of dynamics, max-normalized trajectories of the 1000 most abundant clonotypes were examined by PCA with hierarchical clustering. Each responding clone was given a CD4 or CD8 phenotype based on the CD4+ and CD8+ repertoires, which had been sequenced separately. TCRdb reprocessed the public reads (quality trimming at Q25 with fastp, clone calling with MiXCR) and kept in-frame beta chains. Each CDR3 protein gets just one entry, which takes the most common genes and DNA from the rows behind it. In this record, the V and J calls reflect TCRdb's handling and not the investigators' own analysis. The table for this sample lists over 500,000 distinct CDR3 sequences; roughly 17% of them were counted only once. The top ten clonotypes cover roughly 7.7% of the sample.

Ficoll-Paque density gradient centrifugation was the method used to isolate PBMCs. The data stem from a study of T-cell memory formation after mild COVID-19 (dated by TCRdb to 2020 to 2023). Background for the entire study: Most TCR sequence clusters were specific to one of the two donors. In two donors, T-cell clones that expanded and contracted after mild COVID-19 were followed by sequencing TCRalpha and TCRbeta repertoires longitudinally. The cohort was made up of two young adult volunteers, one female and one male, who were previously healthy.

General conclusions and limits of the study: The study covered only a couple of mild cases, and larger cohorts including severe cases with pre-infection samples were considered necessary. Some responding clones were found in pre-infection memory, which suggests that pre-existing cross-reactive memory T cells took part in the SARS-CoV-2 response. Contracting CD4+ clones appeared mostly in the CM and EM memory subsets, whereas CD8+ clones were enriched in EMRA. From day 15 to 85, contracting clones showed balanced CD4/CD8 phenotypes, whereas a second wave of clones that expanded from day 15 to 37 leaned towards CD4+. SARS-CoV-2 specificity of the second-wave clones peaking on day 37 was not confirmed.

Material for sequencing was PBMCs or a T cell subset sorted from them (not recorded which). The sequence was obtained from an adult woman who had mild COVID-19 (a few samples of this study predate the infection). The sample titles of this study are shuffled in the database, so cell type and time point are left out; the donor was told from shared clones.

The nucleotide sequence reads TGTGCCACCAGTTTAGGACAGGGGGACTATGGCTACACCTTC. It translates to CATSLGQGDYGYTF. The rearrangement joined TRBV24-1 to TRBJ1-2; the central 10 bases match TRBD1. Its CDR3 holds 14 amino acids, cysteine through phenylalanine. CDR3 DNA is the only sequence kept; it has 42 bases, read in frame from the first base. Trimmed from V: 6 bases; trimmed from J: 3 bases; junction bases lacking a gene match: 3. The germline V gene provides CDR1 KGHDR and CDR2 SFDVKD.